The 24 T cell receptor beta chains below all came from one sample that was sequenced in a study of spatial heterogeneity in lung cancer. Regarding time point: sample taken at primary tumor resection. Sequencing covered unsorted whole RNA taken from tumor, nontumor lung or frozen PBMC. TCRdb redid the calling of the 5' RACE reads with MiXCR, one entry per CDR3 protein. The repertoire holds under 40,000 distinct CDR3 sequences, with 5.2% as singletons. The sequenced sample was PBMCs, obtained at surgery. The source of these receptors is a female donor with early-stage non-small cell lung cancer.

V usage is TRBV18 and J usage is TRBJ1-1, with TRBD1 matching over 7 bases. Germline V gene lookup returns CDR1 KGHSH and CDR2 LQKENI. Trimming took 5 bases from V and 8 from J; bases not matched to a gene: 11. The CDR3 is 14 residues long. In DNA, the CDR3 is TGTGCCAGCTCAGCTTATCGACAGGGTTCCGAAGCTTTCTTT. Its protein is CASSAYRQGSEAFF.

This clonotype was seen at least ten times. The chain employs TRBV27 and TRBJ2-2, with a weak D call TRBD1 (6 bases). Trimming removed 6 bases from V and 8 bases from J, with 19 bases in between. This CDR3 region has 15 residues. From germline, CDR1 is MNHEY and CDR2 SMNVEV (reference sequence). The CDR3 DNA is TGTGCCAGCAGATTTCTGGGGGCCGACGGAGGGGAGCTGTTTTTT. It specifies CASRFLGADGGELFF.

This rearrangement joins TRBV7-9 to TRBJ2-7; D unclear. There are 11 residues in the CDR3. The V gene lost 6 bases and the J gene lost 4 bases, with 7 bases spanning the gap. Germline assignment: CDR1 SEHNR and CDR2 FQNEAQ (reference sequence). This CDR3 reads CASSLTYEQYF. The CDR3 bases are TGTGCCAGCAGTCTCACTTACGAGCAGTACTTC.

This clonotype was detected many times. The chain joins TRBV6-2 or TRBV6-3 to TRBJ2-5; TRBD1 aligns across 9 bases. This CDR3 comprises 14 residues. Germline V gene sequence: CDR1 MNHEY, CDR2 SVGEGT. The trim removed 6 bases at V and 5 bases at J, leaving 7 bases unmatched. CDR3 coding DNA: TGTGCCAGCAGAGACGGGACAGGGCGGGAGACCCAGTACTTC. It is translated as CASRDGTGRETQYF.

This clonotype was recorded many times. The V and J genes are TRBV27 and TRBJ2-3; D possibly corresponds to TRBD2 (6 bases). In germline, CDR1 is MNHEY, CDR2 SMNVEV (reference sequence). V lost 6 bases and J 2 bases, leaving 12 bases between the germline ends. The CDR3 extends over 14 amino acids. CDR3 in amino acids: CASRAERVTDTQYF. The CDR3, as DNA: TGTGCCAGCAGGGCGGAGCGGGTCACAGATACGCAGTATTTT.

This clonotype was counted many times. V and J are TRBV20-1 and TRBJ1-2; D is ambiguous. The CDR3 length is 15 residues. V was cut by 6 bases and J by 0 bases, with 17 bases left in between. CDR1 and CDR2 (germline): DFQATT, SNEGSKA (reference sequence). CDR3 residues: CSAPPENQANYGYTF. CDR3 nucleotides: TGCAGTGCCCCCCCGGAGAATCAAGCTAACTATGGCTACACCTTC.

In its sample, this clonotype was seen many times. The J gene is TRBJ2-2, the V gene TRBV5-6; D unresolved. Trimming cost V 0 bases and J 7 bases, with 4 bases left between them. The CDR3 has 12 residues. The germline CDR1 and CDR2 sequences are SGHDT and YYEEEE. CDR3 loop: CASSLAIGELFF. CDR3 in DNA: TGTGCCAGCAGCTTGGCTATCGGGGAGCTGTTTTTT.

This clonotype was observed many times. V usage is TRBV6-5 and J usage is TRBJ2-7; D remains ambiguous. Germline-derived CDR1 and CDR2 are MNHEY and SVGAGI. The V and J ends lost 0 bases and 4 bases respectively, with 7 bases between them. This CDR3 has 13 amino acids. The CDR3 spells CASSYSGKYEQYF. DNA for the CDR3: TGTGCCAGCAGTTACTCGGGCAAGTACGAGCAGTACTTC.

This clonotype was observed many times. The CDR3 protein is CASSVLGRRGEDEQFF. CDR3 nucleotide sequence: TGTGCCAGCAGCGTATTAGGAAGGCGGGGGGAGGATGAGCAGTTCTTC. V usage is TRBV9 and J usage is TRBJ2-1; TRBD2 aligns across 8 bases. CDR1 and CDR2 (germline): SGDLS, YYNGEE. The V and J ends lost 1 base and 8 bases, in that order; junction bases with no gene match: 11. The CDR3 is 16 amino acids.

There are many counts of this clonotype. The chain has TRBV2 and TRBJ1-4, with D unresolved. CDR3 size: 14 residues. V lost 2 bases, J lost 2 bases, and 6 bases lay in between. The germline V gene has CDR1 SNHLY and CDR2 FYNNEI. CDR3 coding DNA: TGTGCCAGCAGTGAACCCTGGACTAATGAAAAACTGTTTTTT. Translation: CASSEPWTNEKLFF.

This clonotype was detected ten times or more. V is TRBV28 and J is TRBJ2-7; D is perhaps TRBD1 (5 bases). The CDR3 extends over 14 amino acids. V was cut by 7 bases and J by 4 bases, with 17 bases left in between. Germline CDR1 is MDHEN and CDR2 is SYDVKM. Here the CDR3 DNA reads TGTGCCAGCACTCTTAGACTCGACAGTTACGAGCAGTACTTC. Amino acid sequence: CASTLRLDSYEQYF.

This clonotype was observed a few times. V gene TRBV5-8 combines with J gene TRBJ1-1; possibly TRBD1 for D (6 bases). CDR1 SGHTS and CDR2 YDEGEE come from the germline V gene. The length of the CDR3 is 15 residues. V was trimmed by 0 bases and J by 5 bases, leaving 14 bases between them. CDR3 protein: CASSLGMGGGTEAFF. The CDR3 nucleotides read TGTGCCAGCAGCTTGGGGATGGGGGGCGGAACTGAAGCTTTCTTT.

In this sample, this clonotype turned up a few times. The chain has TRBV9 and TRBJ1-4; D might be TRBD1 (6 bases). The CDR3 is made up of 15 amino acids. From germline, CDR1 is SGDLS and CDR2 YYNGEE. The germline V and J ends were trimmed by 3 bases and 6 bases, with 15 bases remaining between them. The CDR3 region is CASSAGGHEDEKLFF. Here the CDR3 DNA reads TGTGCCAGCAGCGCGGGGGGACATGAGGATGAAAAACTGTTTTTT.

In this sample, this clonotype turned up many times. CDR3 in DNA: TGTGCCATAAAAGGGACCGATGCTAACTATGGCTACACCTTC. Translated: CAIKGTDANYGYTF. The rearrangement uses TRBV10-3 and TRBJ1-2; D perhaps matches TRBD1 (5 bases). The CDR3 is made up of 14 amino acids. V was clipped by 9 bases and J by 0 bases, with 14 bases between them. Germline values: CDR1 ENHRY, CDR2 SYGVKD.

This clonotype appeared many times. The chain is built from TRBV2 and TRBJ2-7, with 9 bases identical to TRBD1. Germline loops: CDR1 SNHLY, CDR2 FYNNEI. The CDR3 loop spans 13 amino acids. V trimming: 4 bases; J trimming: 5 bases; junction bases outside the gene matches: 3. The DNA of the CDR3 is TGTGCCAGCAGTGCGACAGGGGGAAACGAGCAGTACTTC. It encodes CASSATGGNEQYF.

This clonotype was found a few times. The chain recombines TRBV6-1 with TRBJ1-2; no definite D call. CDR1 is MNHNS and CDR2 is SASEGT in the germline V gene. V lost 3 bases and J lost 7, with 24 bases in between. The CDR3 is 17 amino acids. In DNA form, the CDR3 reads TGTGCCAGCAGTGACGATGGAGGGATGACTGTCCAACGTGGCTACACCTTC. It codes for CASSDDGGMTVQRGYTF.

The V gene is TRBV12-5, the J gene TRBJ2-3; D is uncertain. The germline V and J ends were trimmed by 2 bases and 0 bases, with 9 bases remaining between them. The CDR3 runs 15 residues. Germline V lookup: CDR1 LGHNT, CDR2 FRNRAP. CDR3 residues: CASGLKGASTDTQYF. The CDR3 nucleotides are TGTGCTAGTGGTTTGAAGGGTGCAAGCACAGATACGCAGTATTTT.

This clonotype has ten or more counts. The V gene is TRBV2, the J gene TRBJ2-7, with D possibly being TRBD1 (7 bases). CDR3 size: 14 residues. Trimming cost V 2 bases and J 4 bases, with 12 bases left between them. CDR1 is SNHLY and CDR2 is FYNNEI in the germline V gene. The CDR3 DNA follows: TGTGCCAGCAGTGAACTTGCAGGGGGGTACGAGCAGTACTTC. This sequence encodes CASSELAGGYEQYF. The full variable domain, in which reference TRBV2 and TRBJ2-7 provide the parts outside the CDR3, is EPEVTQTPSHQVTQMGQEVILRCVPISNHLYFYWYRQILGQKVEFLVSFYNNEISEKSEIFDDQFSVERPDGSNFTLKIRSTKLEDSAMYFCASSELAGGYEQYFGPGTRLTVT.

This clonotype appeared many times. The chain links TRBV6-1 to TRBJ1-1; unclear D gene. Deletions cut 3 bases from V and 4 bases from J, with 9 bases between. The CDR3 is 13 amino acids. CDR1 and CDR2 from the germline V gene are MNHNS and SASEGT. The CDR3 sequence is CASSDHRRTEAFF. The CDR3 region has the DNA TGTGCCAGCAGTGATCACAGACGCACTGAAGCTTTCTTT.

The gene calls are TRBV6-2 or TRBV6-3 and TRBJ1-5, with a possible D match to TRBD1 (6 bases). Germline lookup yields CDR1 MNHEY and CDR2 SVGEGT. The CDR3 covers 14 residues. V gave up 6 bases and J gave up 0 bases, with 9 bases separating them. This CDR3 reads CASSGGRSNQPQHF. The CDR3 bases are TGTGCCAGCAGCGGGGGCCGTAGCAATCAGCCCCAGCATTTT.

Ten or more counts support this clonotype. The chain has TRBV7-2 and TRBJ1-2; 9 bases are shared with TRBD1. The CDR3 has 13 residues. Germline lookup yields CDR1 SGHTA and CDR2 FQGNSA. With 5 bases clipped from V and 8 bases from J, the junction kept 6 bases outside the gene matches. As DNA, the CDR3 is TGTGCCAGCAGCCTGGGACAGGGAGGCGGCTACACCTTC. Amino acids: CASSLGQGGGYTF.

In this sample, this clonotype turned up many times. In nucleotides, the CDR3 is TGTGCCAGCAGCTACCCCGTCGACAGCCAGTCAGATACGCAGTATTTT. It is translated as CASSYPVDSQSDTQYF. The chain joins TRBV6-6 to TRBJ2-3; weak D call: TRBD1 (5 bases). The CDR3 contains 16 residues. Per the germline V gene, CDR1 is MNHNY and CDR2 is SVGAGI (reference sequence). The V gene lost 6 bases and the J gene lost 4 bases, with 20 bases spanning the gap.

In its sample, this clonotype was seen many times. The V call is TRBV10-3, the J call TRBJ2-1; a possible D gene is TRBD1 (6 bases). The CDR3 length is 12 residues. V shed 9 bases and J shed 8 bases, with 14 bases lying between them. The germline V gene encodes CDR1 ENHRY and CDR2 SYGVKD. CDR3 sequence reads: CAIRTGQYEQFF. The CDR3 DNA reads as TGTGCCATTAGGACGGGACAATATGAGCAGTTCTTC.

A single count supports this clonotype. This chain uses TRBV19 with TRBJ2-3; D call uncertain. The CDR3 sequence is 15 residues long. From germline, CDR1 is LNHDA and CDR2 SQIVND (reference sequence). Trimming took 5 bases from V and 2 from J, leaving 14 bases between them. CDR3 DNA sequence: TGTGCCAGTAGTTCGGCCGCCGCACCCACAGATACGCAGTATTTT. Translation: CASSSAAAPTDTQYF.